One sample yielded the 24 T cell receptor beta chains listed below, sequenced in a study of T cells in Graves' hyperthyroidism and ophthalmopathy. Amplified TCR beta CDR3 regions came from RNA transcripts. When the TCR CDR3 underwent first-round RT-PCR, the HTBI primer set was used. One entry per CDR3 protein, called by TCRdb with MiXCR from the multiplex PCR reads. The sample has about 840,000 distinct CDR3 sequences, around 38% seen once. The sequencing sample was made of blood. The source of these receptors is a man between 18 and 29 years old with Graves' hyperthyroidism.

The chain recombines TRBV2 with TRBJ1-1; D is uncertain. The V end lost 5 bases, the J end lost 1 base, and 17 bases lay between the germline ends. CDR1 and CDR2 from the germline V gene are SNHLY and FYNNEI. The CDR3 is made up of 16 amino acids. CDR3 sequence: CASSYSIGSRNTEAFF. The CDR3 DNA sequence: TGTGCCAGCAGTTACTCGATTGGCTCCAGGAACACTGAAGCTTTCTTT.

V and J are TRBV6-5 and TRBJ2-5; D not resolved. Trimming removed 5 bases at V and 2 bases at J, with 12 bases between. The CDR3 spans 14 residues. Looked up from germline, CDR1 is MNHEY and CDR2 is SVGAGI. CDR3 sequence: CASSHGRLQETQYF. In nucleotides, the CDR3 is TGTGCCAGCAGTCACGGTAGATTGCAAGAGACCCAGTACTTC.

This clonotype was counted ten times or more. The V gene is TRBV7-2, the J gene TRBJ1-6; 7 bases map to TRBD1. This CDR3 is 15 amino acids long. With V trimmed by 1 base and J by 7 bases, 4 bases remained unmatched. The germline V gene encodes CDR1 SGHTA and CDR2 FQGNSA. The CDR3 spells CASSLGPGQNSPLHF. In DNA form, the CDR3 reads TGTGCCAGCAGCTTAGGACCGGGACAGAATTCACCCCTCCACTTT.

This clonotype was seen only a few times. V is TRBV12-3 or TRBV12-4 and J is TRBJ1-5, with D maybe TRBD1 (5 bases). V was shortened by 5 bases and J by 7 bases, with 18 bases between the two germline ends. This CDR3 is built from 15 residues. For the CDR3, the DNA is TGTGCCAGCAGTCCGGAGTTAGGGGTAGACCAGCCCCAGCATTTT. Translation gives CASSPELGVDQPQHF.

Details on this clonotype: A much larger clone sits a single nucleotide away, making a read error possible. V and J are TRBV5-6 and TRBJ2-2; D is uncertain. CDR1 is SGHDT and CDR2 is YYEEEE in the germline V gene. Trimming removed 5 bases from V and 6 bases from J, with 11 bases in between. This CDR3 is built from 13 residues. The CDR3 region is CASRPADAGELFF. CDR3 bases: TGTGCCAGCAGGCCTGCAGACGCCGGGGAGCTGTTTTTT.

This clonotype was recorded many times. The chain combines TRBV4-3 with TRBJ1-3, with unresolved D. Between the trimmed V and J ends, which lost 0 bases and 7 bases, there was a span of 13 bases. The germline V gene has CDR1 LGHNA and CDR2 YSLEER. This CDR3 comprises 15 residues. DNA for the CDR3: TGCGCCAGCAGCCAAGATCGAACGGGAGGGAACACCATATATTTT. Translation gives CASSQDRTGGNTIYF.

The table lists this clonotype with many counts. A junction boundary mismatches the germline segment, possibly from a read error. V gene TRBV7-7 combines with J gene TRBJ2-5, with unresolved D. The length of the CDR3 is 13 residues. Germline V gives CDR1 SSHAT, CDR2 FNYEAQ (reference sequence). The CDR3 region has the DNA TGTGCTAGCAGCCGCGGTGGCAGTCAGACCCAGTACTTC. This gives the protein CASSRGGSQTQYF.

This clonotype was found a few times. This chain connects TRBV19 to TRBJ1-1, with TRBD1 identical over 9 bases. The CDR3 extends over 16 amino acids. Germline V gives CDR1 LNHDA, CDR2 SQIVND (reference sequence). V shed 6 bases, J shed 2 bases, and the junction held 10 bases outside the gene matches. The CDR3 spells CASRLGQGSVNTEAFF. CDR3 sequence (DNA): TGTGCCAGTAGGCTAGGACAGGGGAGTGTTAACACTGAAGCTTTCTTT. The whole variable domain, filled in from reference TRBV19 and TRBJ1-1, reads DGGITQSPKYLFRKEGQNVTLSCEQNLNHDAMYWYRQDPGQGLRLIYYSQIVNDFQKGDIAEGYSVSREKKESFPLTVTSAQKNPTAFYLCASRLGQGSVNTEAFFGQGTRLTVV.

This sequence joins TRBV2 and TRBJ1-2; unclear D gene. V dropped 5 bases and J dropped 5 bases, with 18 bases sitting between them. The germline gives CDR1 SNHLY, CDR2 FYNNEI. This CDR3 spans 15 amino acids. The CDR3 sequence is CASSLPEEGRYGYTF. The CDR3 bases are TGTGCCAGCAGTTTACCGGAGGAGGGAAGGTATGGCTACACCTTC.

This clonotype was detected only a few times. The chain employs TRBV9 and TRBJ2-7; TRBD2 matches at 14 bases. V lost 0 bases to trimming and J lost 6 bases; unmatched junction nucleotides: 5. The CDR3 is 16 residues long. Germline lookup yields CDR1 SGDLS and CDR2 YYNGEE. This chain's CDR3 is CASSVVGTSGSSEQYF. For the CDR3, the DNA is TGTGCCAGCAGCGTAGTTGGGACTAGCGGGAGCTCCGAGCAGTACTTC.

This clonotype was picked up a small number of times. The J gene is TRBJ1-5, the V gene TRBV4-3, with D hard to call. The CDR3 is 16 amino acids. V was pared by 1 base and J by 1 base, with 11 bases between. CDR1 and CDR2 (germline): LGHNA, YSLEER. The CDR3 loop reads CASSQGMPKSNQPQHF. The CDR3 coding sequence is TGCGCCAGCAGCCAAGGGATGCCGAAAAGCAATCAGCCCCAGCATTTT.

Many counts were recorded for this clonotype. The V and J genes are TRBV10-3 and TRBJ1-6; TRBD1 is a possible D gene (6 bases). V was cut by 3 bases and J by 5 bases, with 17 bases left in between. Germline CDR1 ENHRY, CDR2 SYGVKD. This CDR3 has 17 amino acids. The CDR3 loop reads CAISDINKQGNNSPLHF. As DNA, the CDR3 is TGTGCCATCAGTGACATTAACAAACAGGGAAATAATTCACCCCTCCACTTT.

Concerning this clonotype itself: Since a much larger clone is just one base distant, this may be a read error. The chain recombines TRBV19 with TRBJ1-1; weak D call: TRBD1 (6 bases). This CDR3 has 14 residues. The germline V gene encodes CDR1 LNHDA and CDR2 SQIVND (reference sequence). CDR3 coding DNA: TGTGCCAGTAGTAGACAGGTTGGGGACACTGATGCTTTCTTT. Its translation is CASSRQVGDTDAFF.

The chain is built from TRBV6-5 and TRBJ1-2; D unresolved. CDR3 length: 13 residues. Germline CDR1 and CDR2: MNHEY and SVGAGI. Trimming took off 4 bases at V and 1 base at J, with 7 bases between the two ends. In nucleotides, the CDR3 is TGTGCCAGCAGTTCGGGATTTAACTATGGCTACACCTTC. Amino acids: CASSSGFNYGYTF.

V usage is TRBV20-1 and J usage is TRBJ1-5; TRBD1 might be the D (5 bases). The V gene lost 3 bases and the J gene lost 1 base, with 10 bases spanning the gap. In germline, CDR1 is DFQATT, CDR2 SNEGSKA (reference sequence). This CDR3 has 14 amino acids. CDR3 sequence (DNA): TGCAGTGCTAGTCCAGGGACGAGCAATCAGCCCCAGCATTTT. Protein: CSASPGTSNQPQHF.

Turning to this clonotype: As the CDR3 is not closed by the conserved phenylalanine or tryptophan, this likely results from a read error. The DNA is omitted, as the CDR3 cannot be located on it reliably, and the CDR3 follows TCRdb's listing. V is TRBV2 and J is TRBJ2-7. With termini counted, the CDR3 has 8 amino acids. CDR1 is SNHLY, CDR2 FYNNEI, per germline. CDR3 amino acids: CASSEAPQ.

On this clonotype: This may stem from a read error, because a much larger clone lies one nucleotide away. V is TRBV12-3 or TRBV12-4 and J is TRBJ1-1, with D unresolved. CDR3 length: 13 amino acids. V was pared by 7 bases and J by 5 bases, with 14 bases between. In nucleotides, the CDR3 is TGTGCCAGCAACGTAGTTGGTGGAACTGAAGCTTTCTTT. This encodes CASNVVGGTEAFF.

The chain is built from TRBV15 and TRBJ2-2; D is perhaps TRBD1 or TRBD2 (5 bases each). With 5 bases removed from V and 1 base from J, the gap between germline ends came to 11 bases. This CDR3 has 15 amino acids. Germline V CDR1 and CDR2: LNHNV, YYDKDF (reference sequence). CDR3 in amino acids: CATSPGTVNTGELFF. The CDR3, as DNA: TGTGCCACCAGCCCCGGGACCGTGAACACCGGGGAGCTGTTTTTT.

This clonotype turned up a few times. This chain joins TRBV20-1 and TRBJ2-7, with TRBD1 as a possible D gene (5 bases). CDR3 length equals 16 residues. CDR1 is DFQATT and CDR2 is SNEGSKA in the germline V gene (reference sequence). The V and J ends lost 5 bases and 2 bases respectively, with 22 bases between them. CDR3 sequence reads: CSALRDTEDSPYEQYF. The CDR3 nucleotides are TGCAGTGCTCTACGCGATACGGAAGACAGTCCCTACGAGCAGTACTTC.

Regarding this clonotype: A much bigger clone sits one base away, suggesting this may be a read error. The chain uses TRBV7-2 and TRBJ2-7, with D perhaps matching TRBD2 (5 bases). There are 14 residues in the CDR3. The V gene's germline CDR1 is SGHTA and CDR2 FQGNSA. With 3 bases removed from V and 1 base from J, the gap between germline ends came to 10 bases. CDR3 sequence reads: CASSLEELSYEQYF. The CDR3 bases are TGTGCCAGCAGCTTGGAGGAGTTGTCCTACGAGCAGTACTTC.

V is TRBV9 and J is TRBJ1-3; TRBD1 matches at 7 bases. V lost 4 bases, J lost 5 bases, and 6 bases stayed unmatched. Germline CDR1 and CDR2: SGDLS and YYNGEE. The CDR3 is made up of 14 amino acids. The CDR3 here is CASSFRQGRNTIYF. The DNA for the CDR3 is TGTGCCAGCAGCTTCAGACAGGGTAGAAACACCATATATTTT.

The chain is built from TRBV20-1 and TRBJ2-7, with 9 positions matching TRBD2. With V trimmed by 5 bases and J by 3 bases, 5 bases remained unmatched. Germline V gives CDR1 DFQATT, CDR2 SNEGSKA (reference sequence). This CDR3 contains 13 residues. The CDR3 reads CSAGAGGGYEQYF. The CDR3 nucleotides are TGCAGTGCTGGGGCGGGGGGGGGCTACGAGCAGTACTTC.

This clonotype has at least ten counts. The chain employs TRBV20-1 and TRBJ2-7, with TRBD1 matching 8 bases. The CDR3 length is 13 residues. The germline V gene has CDR1 DFQATT and CDR2 SNEGSKA (reference sequence). Trimming at V came to 6 bases and at J to 3 bases, leaving 7 bases not matched to a gene. The CDR3 nucleotides are TGCAGTGCAACCGGGACAGGCCTCTACGAGCAGTACTTC. Amino acid sequence: CSATGTGLYEQYF.

This chain links TRBV24-1 with TRBJ2-7, with D maybe TRBD1 (6 bases). Germline V lookup: CDR1 KGHDR, CDR2 SFDVKD. Trimming took 11 bases from V and 5 from J, leaving 18 bases between them. The CDR3 is made up of 13 amino acids. CDR3 nucleotide sequence: TGTGCCAGCGCATCGGACAGAGAGCACGAGCAGTACTTC. It codes for CASASDREHEQYF.